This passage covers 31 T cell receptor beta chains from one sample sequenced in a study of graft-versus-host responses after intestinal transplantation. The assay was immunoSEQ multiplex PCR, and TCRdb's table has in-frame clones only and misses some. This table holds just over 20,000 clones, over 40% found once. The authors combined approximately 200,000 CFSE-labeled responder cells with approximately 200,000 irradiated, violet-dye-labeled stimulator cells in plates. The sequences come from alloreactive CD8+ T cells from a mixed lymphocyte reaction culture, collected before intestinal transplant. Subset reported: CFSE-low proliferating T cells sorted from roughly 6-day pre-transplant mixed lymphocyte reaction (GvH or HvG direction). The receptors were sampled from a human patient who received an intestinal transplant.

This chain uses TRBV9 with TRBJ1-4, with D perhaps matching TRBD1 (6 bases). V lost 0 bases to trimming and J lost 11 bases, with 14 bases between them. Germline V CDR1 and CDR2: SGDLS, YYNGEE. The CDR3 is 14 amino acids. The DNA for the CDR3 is TGTGCCAGCAGCGTAGGTCCGGGGGGCTCTAAACTGTTTTTT. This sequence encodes CASSVGPGGSKLFF.

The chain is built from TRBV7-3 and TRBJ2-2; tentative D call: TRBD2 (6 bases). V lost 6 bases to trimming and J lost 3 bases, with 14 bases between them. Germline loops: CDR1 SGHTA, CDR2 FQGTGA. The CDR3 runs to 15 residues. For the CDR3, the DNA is TGTGCCAGCAGTCAACACGGGGGAGACACCGGGGAGCTGTTTTTT. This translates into CASSQHGGDTGELFF.

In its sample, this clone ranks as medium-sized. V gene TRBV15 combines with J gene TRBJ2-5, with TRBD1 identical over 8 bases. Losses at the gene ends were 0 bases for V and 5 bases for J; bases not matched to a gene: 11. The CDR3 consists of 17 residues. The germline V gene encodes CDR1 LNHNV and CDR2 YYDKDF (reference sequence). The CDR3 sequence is CATSRDSTGVRMETQYF. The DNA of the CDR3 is TGTGCCACCAGCAGAGATTCGACAGGGGTTCGGATGGAGACCCAGTACTTC.

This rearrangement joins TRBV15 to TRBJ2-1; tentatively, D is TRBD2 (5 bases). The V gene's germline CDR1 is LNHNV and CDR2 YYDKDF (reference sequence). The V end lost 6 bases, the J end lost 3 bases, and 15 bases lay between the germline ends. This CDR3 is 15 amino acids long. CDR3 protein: CATRRAAAHYNEQFF. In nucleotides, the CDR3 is TGTGCCACCAGACGAGCGGCAGCCCACTACAATGAGCAGTTCTTC. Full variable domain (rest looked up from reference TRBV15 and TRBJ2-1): DAMVIQNPRYQVTQFGKPVTLSCSQTLNHNVMYWYQQKSSQAPKLLFHYYDKDFNNEADTPDNFQSRRPNTSFCFLDIRSPGLGDTAMYLCATRRAAAHYNEQFFGPGTRLTVL.

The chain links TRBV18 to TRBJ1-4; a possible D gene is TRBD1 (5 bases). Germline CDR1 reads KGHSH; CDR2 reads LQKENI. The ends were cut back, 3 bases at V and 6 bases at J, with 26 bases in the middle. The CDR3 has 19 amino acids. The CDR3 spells CASSPRWWDYKGMDEKLFF. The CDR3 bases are TGTGCCAGCTCACCGCGCTGGTGGGACTACAAGGGGATGGATGAAAAACTGTTTTTT. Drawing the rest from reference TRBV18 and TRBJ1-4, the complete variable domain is NAGVMQNPRHLVRRRGQEARLRCSPMKGHSHVYWYRQLPEEGLKFMVYLQKENIIDESGMPKERFSAEFPKEGPSILRIQQVVRGDSAAYFCASSPRWWDYKGMDEKLFFGSGTQLSVL.

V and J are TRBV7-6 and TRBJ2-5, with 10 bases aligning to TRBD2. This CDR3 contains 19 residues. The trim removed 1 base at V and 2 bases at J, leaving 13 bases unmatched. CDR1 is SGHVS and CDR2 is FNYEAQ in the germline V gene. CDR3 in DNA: TGTGCCAGCAGCTTAGGTGGAGCGGGAGGGCCTCCCCATCAAGAGACCCAGTACTTC. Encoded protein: CASSLGGAGGPPHQETQYF.

Here the CDR3 DNA reads TGTGCCAGCAGTTTAGGTTTTCGAGGCGGCAACTTCTACGAGCAGTACTTC. Protein product: CASSLGFRGGNFYEQYF. V is TRBV28 and J is TRBJ2-7; D remains ambiguous. This CDR3 region has 17 residues. Trimming took 2 bases from V and 3 from J, leaving 20 bases between them. Per the germline V gene, CDR1 is MDHEN and CDR2 is SYDVKM.

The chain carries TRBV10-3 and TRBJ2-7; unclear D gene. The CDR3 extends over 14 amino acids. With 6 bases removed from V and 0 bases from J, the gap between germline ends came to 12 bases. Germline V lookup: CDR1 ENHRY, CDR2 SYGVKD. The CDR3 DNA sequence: TGTGCCATCAGGCGGCTGCTGGGCTCCTACGAGCAGTACTTC. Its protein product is CAIRRLLGSYEQYF.

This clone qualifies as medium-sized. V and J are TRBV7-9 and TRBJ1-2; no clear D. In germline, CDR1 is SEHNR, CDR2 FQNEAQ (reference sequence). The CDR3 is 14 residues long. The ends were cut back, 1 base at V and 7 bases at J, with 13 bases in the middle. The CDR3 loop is CASSLEVAGSGYTF. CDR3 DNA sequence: TGTGCCAGCAGCTTAGAAGTGGCAGGCTCTGGCTACACCTTC.

CDR3 sequence reads: CSAGGRWNEQFF. In nucleotides, the CDR3 is TGCAGCGCAGGGGGGCGGTGGAATGAGCAGTTCTTC. The chain is built from TRBV29-1 and TRBJ2-1, with D maybe TRBD1 (7 bases). The CDR3 totals 12 residues. Germline V gene data show CDR1 as SQVTM and CDR2 as ANQGSEA. V lost 7 bases and J lost 7, with 14 bases in between.

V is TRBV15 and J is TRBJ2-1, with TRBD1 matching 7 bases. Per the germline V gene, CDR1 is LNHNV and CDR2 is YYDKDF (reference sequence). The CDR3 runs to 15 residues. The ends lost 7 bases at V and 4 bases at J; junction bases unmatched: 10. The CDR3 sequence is CATNRPGQSYNEQFF. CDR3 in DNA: TGTGCCACCAACCGTCCGGGACAGTCATACAATGAGCAGTTCTTC.

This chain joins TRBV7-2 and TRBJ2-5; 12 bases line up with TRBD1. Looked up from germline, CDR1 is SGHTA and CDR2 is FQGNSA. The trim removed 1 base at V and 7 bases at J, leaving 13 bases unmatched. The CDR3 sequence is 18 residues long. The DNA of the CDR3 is TGTGCCAGCAGCTTAGTTGGCTGGGACAGGGGGCTTTCTGGGACCCAGTACTTC. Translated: CASSLVGWDRGLSGTQYF.

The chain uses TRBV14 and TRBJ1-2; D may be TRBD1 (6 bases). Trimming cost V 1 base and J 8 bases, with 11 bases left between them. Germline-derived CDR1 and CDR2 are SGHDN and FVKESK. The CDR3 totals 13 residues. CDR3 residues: CASSQAQGLGYTF. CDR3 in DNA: TGTGCCAGCAGCCAAGCCCAGGGGCTCGGCTACACCTTC.

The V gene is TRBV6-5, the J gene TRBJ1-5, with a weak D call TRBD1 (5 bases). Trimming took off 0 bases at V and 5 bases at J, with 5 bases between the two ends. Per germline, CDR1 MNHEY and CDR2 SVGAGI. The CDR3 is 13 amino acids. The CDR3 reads CASSYSGHQPQHF. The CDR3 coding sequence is TGTGCCAGCAGTTACTCGGGGCATCAGCCCCAGCATTTT.

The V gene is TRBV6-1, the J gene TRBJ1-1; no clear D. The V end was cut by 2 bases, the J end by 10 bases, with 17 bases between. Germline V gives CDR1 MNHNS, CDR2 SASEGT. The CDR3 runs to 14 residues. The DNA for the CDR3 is TGTGCCAGCAGTGAATGGACGGCGCCCCAAGGAGCTTTCTTT. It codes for CASSEWTAPQGAFF.

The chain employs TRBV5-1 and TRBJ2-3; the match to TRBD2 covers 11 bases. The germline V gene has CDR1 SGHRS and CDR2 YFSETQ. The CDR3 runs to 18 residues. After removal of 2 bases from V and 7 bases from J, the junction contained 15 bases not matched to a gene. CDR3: CASSLWTSTSGAGNTQYF. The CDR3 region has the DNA TGCGCCAGCAGCTTATGGACCTCGACTAGCGGGGCAGGAAATACGCAGTATTTT.

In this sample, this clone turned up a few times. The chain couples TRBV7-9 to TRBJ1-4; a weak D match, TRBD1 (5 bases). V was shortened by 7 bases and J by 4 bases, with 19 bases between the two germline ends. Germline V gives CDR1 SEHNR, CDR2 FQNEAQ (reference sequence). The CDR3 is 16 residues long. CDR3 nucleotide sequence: TGTGCCAGCACTCCTACGGGGGGTCTGCTTAATGAAAAACTGTTTTTT. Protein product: CASTPTGGLLNEKLFF.

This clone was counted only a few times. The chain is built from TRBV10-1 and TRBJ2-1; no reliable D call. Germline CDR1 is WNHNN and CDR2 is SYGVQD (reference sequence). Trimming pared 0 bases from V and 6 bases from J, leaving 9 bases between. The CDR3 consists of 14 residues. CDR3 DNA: TGCGCCAGCAGTGAGTCCGGTAACTTCAATGAGCAGTTCTTC. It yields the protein CASSESGNFNEQFF.

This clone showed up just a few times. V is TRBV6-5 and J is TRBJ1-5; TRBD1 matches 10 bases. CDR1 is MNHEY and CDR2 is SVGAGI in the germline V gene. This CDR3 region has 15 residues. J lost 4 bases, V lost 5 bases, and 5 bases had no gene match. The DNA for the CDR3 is TGTGCCAGCAGTATTGGACAGGGGGGAAATCAGCCCCAGCATTTT. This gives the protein CASSIGQGGNQPQHF.

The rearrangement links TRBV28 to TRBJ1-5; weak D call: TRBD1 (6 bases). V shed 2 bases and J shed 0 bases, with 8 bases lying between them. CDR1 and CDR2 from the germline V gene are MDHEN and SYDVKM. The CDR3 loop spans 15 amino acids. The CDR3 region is CASSLQGSSNQPQHF. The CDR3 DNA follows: TGTGCCAGCAGTTTACAGGGGAGTAGCAATCAGCCCCAGCATTTT.

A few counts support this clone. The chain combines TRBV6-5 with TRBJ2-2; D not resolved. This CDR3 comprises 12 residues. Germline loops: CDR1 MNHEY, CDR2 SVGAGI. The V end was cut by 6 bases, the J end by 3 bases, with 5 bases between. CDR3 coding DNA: TGTGCCAGCAGGACTTACACCGGGGAGCTGTTTTTT. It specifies CASRTYTGELFF.

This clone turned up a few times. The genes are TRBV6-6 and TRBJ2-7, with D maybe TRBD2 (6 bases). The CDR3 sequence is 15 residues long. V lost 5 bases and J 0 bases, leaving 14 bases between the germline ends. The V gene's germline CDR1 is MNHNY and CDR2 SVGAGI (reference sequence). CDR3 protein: CASSPSGVRSYEQYF. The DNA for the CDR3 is TGTGCCAGCAGTCCCTCGGGGGTACGCTCCTACGAGCAGTACTTC.

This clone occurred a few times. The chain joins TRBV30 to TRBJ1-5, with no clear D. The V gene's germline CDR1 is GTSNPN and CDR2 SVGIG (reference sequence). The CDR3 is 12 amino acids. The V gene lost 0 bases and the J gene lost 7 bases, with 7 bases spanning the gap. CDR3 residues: CAWSVLEQPQHF. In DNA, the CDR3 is TGTGCCTGGAGTGTACTTGAGCAGCCCCAGCATTTT.

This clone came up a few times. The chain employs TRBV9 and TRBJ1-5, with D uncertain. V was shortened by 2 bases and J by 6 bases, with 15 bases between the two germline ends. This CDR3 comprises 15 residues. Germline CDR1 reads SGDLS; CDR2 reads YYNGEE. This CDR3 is CASSVASEWGQPQHF. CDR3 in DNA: TGTGCCAGCAGCGTCGCGTCCGAGTGGGGTCAGCCCCAGCATTTT.

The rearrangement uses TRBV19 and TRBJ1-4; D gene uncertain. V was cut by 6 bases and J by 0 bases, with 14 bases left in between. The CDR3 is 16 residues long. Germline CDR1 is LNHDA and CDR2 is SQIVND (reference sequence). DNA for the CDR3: TGTGCCAGTAGCTCTCGAGGCCAGACAACTAATGAAAAACTGTTTTTT. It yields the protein CASSSRGQTTNEKLFF. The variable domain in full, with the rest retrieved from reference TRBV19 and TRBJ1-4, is DGGITQSPKYLFRKEGQNVTLSCEQNLNHDAMYWYRQDPGQGLRLIYYSQIVNDFQKGDIAEGYSVSREKKESFPLTVTSAQKNPTAFYLCASSSRGQTTNEKLFFGSGTQLSVL.

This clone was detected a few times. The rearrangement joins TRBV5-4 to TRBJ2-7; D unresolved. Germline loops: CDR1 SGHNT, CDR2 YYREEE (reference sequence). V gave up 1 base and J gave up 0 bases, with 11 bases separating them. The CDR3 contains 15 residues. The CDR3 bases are TGTGCCAGCAGCTTGAATAGGTTAACCTCCTACGAGCAGTACTTC. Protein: CASSLNRLTSYEQYF.

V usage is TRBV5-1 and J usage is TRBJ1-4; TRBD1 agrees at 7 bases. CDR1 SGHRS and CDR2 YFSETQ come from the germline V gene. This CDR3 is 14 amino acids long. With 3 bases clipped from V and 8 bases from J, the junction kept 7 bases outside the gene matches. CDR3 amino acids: CASSSGTEGEKLFF. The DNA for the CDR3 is TGCGCCAGCAGCTCCGGGACAGAAGGGGAAAAACTGTTTTTT.

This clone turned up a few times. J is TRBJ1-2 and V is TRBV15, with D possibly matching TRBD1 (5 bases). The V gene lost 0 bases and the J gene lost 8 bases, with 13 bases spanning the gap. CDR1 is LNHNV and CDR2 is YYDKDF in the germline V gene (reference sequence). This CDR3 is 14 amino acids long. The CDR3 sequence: CATSRDRGVWGYTF. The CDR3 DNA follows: TGTGCCACCAGCAGAGATCGAGGGGTTTGGGGCTACACCTTC.

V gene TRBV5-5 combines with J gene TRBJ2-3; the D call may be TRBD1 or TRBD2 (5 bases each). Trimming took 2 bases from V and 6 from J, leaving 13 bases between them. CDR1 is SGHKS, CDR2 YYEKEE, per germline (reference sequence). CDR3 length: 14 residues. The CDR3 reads CASSLRGLVDTQYF. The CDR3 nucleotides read TGTGCCAGCAGCTTACGGGGCTTAGTTGATACGCAGTATTTT.

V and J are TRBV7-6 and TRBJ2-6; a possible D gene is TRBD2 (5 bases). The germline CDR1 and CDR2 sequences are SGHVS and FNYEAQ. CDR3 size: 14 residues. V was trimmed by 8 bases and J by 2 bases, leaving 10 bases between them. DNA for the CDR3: TGTGCCAGCGGGGAGTTACCTGGGGCCAACGTCCTGACTTTC. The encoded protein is CASGELPGANVLTF. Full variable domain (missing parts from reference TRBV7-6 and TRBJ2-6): GAGVSQSPRYKVTKRGQDVALRCDPISGHVSLYWYRQALGQGPEFLTYFNYEAQQDKSGLPNDRFSAERPEGSISTLTIQRTEQRDSAMYRCASGELPGANVLTFGAGSRLTVL.

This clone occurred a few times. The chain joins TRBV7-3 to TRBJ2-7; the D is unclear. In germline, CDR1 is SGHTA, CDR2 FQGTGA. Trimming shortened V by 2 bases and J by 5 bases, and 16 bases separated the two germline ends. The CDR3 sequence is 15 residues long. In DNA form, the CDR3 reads TGTGCCAGCAGCTTACGGGCTAGGGTTAGAAACGAGCAGTACTTC. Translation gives CASSLRARVRNEQYF.